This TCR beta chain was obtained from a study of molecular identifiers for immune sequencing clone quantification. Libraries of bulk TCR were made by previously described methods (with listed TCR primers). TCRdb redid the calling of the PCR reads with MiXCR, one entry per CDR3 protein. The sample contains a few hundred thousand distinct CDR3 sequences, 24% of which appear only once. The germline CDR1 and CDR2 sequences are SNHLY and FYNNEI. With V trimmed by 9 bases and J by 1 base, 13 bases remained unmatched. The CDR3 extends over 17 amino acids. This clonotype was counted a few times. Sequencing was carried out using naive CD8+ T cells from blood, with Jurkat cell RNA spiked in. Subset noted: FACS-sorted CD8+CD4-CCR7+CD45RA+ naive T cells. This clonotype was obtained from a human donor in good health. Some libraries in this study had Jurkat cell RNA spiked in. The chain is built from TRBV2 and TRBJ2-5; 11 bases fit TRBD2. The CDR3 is CASEALTSGGFQETQYF. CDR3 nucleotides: TGTGCCAGTGAGGCTCTAACTAGCGGGGGCTTCCAAGAGACCCAGTACTTC.